Only a few counts were recorded for the clone carrying this TCR beta chain. This specimen belongs to a study of blood T cell repertoires in COVID-19. Overall study context: Donors in Cohort 3 who had recovered were those with two negative PCRs, healthcare professional clearance, or resolution of their symptoms. T cells, B-cell-depleted T cells, or PBMCs supplied cDNA or gDNA. The United States, Italy and Spain were the sources of the acute and convalescent COVID-19 samples.

Per the study methods: Estimation of nucleated cell counts was performed using reference gene primer amplification. Sequencing was performed with immunoSEQ multiplex PCR; in TCRdb, only in-frame clones are kept and a portion is missing. The DNA gave D and trimming, while V, J and clone size come from that table. The table includes some 200,000 clones, less than 90% detected once. Sequencing was done on a sample of PBMCs or T cells enriched from blood (not recorded which). The TCR sequence derives from a woman aged 50 to 60 in a cohort exposed to, infected with or recovered from COVID-19 (not recorded which).

CDR3 DNA sequence: TGTGCCAGCAGTTTAACAGCCACAGCTGAAGCTTTCTTT. Encoded protein: CASSLTATAEAFF. The chain recombines TRBV27 with TRBJ1-1; the D is unclear. Between the trimmed V and J ends, which lost 2 bases and 6 bases, there was a span of 10 bases. The length of the CDR3 is 13 residues. The germline V gene has CDR1 MNHEY and CDR2 SMNVEV (reference sequence).